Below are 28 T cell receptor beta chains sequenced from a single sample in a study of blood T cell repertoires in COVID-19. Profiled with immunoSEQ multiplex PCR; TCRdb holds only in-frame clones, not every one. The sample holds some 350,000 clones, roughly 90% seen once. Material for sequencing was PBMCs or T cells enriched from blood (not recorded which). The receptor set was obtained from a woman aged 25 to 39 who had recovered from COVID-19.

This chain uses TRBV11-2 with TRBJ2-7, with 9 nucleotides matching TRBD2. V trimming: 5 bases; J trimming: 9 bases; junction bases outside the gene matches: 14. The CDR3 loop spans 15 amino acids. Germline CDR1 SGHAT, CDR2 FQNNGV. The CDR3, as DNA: TGTGCCAGCAGCCCCCAGGTGCGGGAGGGCCCGGGGCAGTACTTC. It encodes CASSPQVREGPGQYF.

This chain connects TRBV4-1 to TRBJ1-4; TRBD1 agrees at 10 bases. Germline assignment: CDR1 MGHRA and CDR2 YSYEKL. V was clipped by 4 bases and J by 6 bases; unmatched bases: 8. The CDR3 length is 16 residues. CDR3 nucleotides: TGCGCCAGCAGCCGCCAACTAGGGACAGGGGATGAAAAACTGTTTTTT. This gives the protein CASSRQLGTGDEKLFF.

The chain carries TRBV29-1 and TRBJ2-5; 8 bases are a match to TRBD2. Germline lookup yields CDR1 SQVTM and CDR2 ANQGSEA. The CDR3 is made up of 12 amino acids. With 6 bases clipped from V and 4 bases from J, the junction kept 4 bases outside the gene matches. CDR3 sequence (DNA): TGCAGCGTCCGTGCGGGGGGAGAGACCCAGTACTTC. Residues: CSVRAGGETQYF. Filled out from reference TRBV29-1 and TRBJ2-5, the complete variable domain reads SAVISQKPSRDICQRGTSLTIQCQVDSQVTMMFWYRQQPGQSLTLIATANQGSEATYESGFVIDKFPISRPNLTFSTLTVSNMSPEDSSIYLCSVRAGGETQYFGPGTRLLVL.

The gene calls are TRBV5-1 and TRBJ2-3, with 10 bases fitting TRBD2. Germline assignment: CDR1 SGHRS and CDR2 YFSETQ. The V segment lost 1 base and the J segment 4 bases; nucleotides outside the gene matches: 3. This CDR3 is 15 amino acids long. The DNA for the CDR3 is TGCGCCAGCAGCTTGCTAGCGGGAGTCGCAGATACGCAGTATTTT. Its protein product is CASSLLAGVADTQYF.

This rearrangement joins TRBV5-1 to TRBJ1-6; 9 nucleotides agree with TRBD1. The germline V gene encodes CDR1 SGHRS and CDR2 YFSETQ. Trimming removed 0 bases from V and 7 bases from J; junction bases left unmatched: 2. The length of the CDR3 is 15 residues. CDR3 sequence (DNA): TGCGCCAGCAGCTTGGGACAGGGGGAGAATTCACCCCTCCACTTT. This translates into CASSLGQGENSPLHF.

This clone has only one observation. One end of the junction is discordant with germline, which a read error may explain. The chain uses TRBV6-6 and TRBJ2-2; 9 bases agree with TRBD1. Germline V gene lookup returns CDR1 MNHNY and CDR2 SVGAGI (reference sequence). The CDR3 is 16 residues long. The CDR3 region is CASSYEQGAKTGELFF. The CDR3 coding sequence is TGTGCCAGCAGTTACGAACAGGGGGCGAAAACCGGGGAGCTGTTTTTT.

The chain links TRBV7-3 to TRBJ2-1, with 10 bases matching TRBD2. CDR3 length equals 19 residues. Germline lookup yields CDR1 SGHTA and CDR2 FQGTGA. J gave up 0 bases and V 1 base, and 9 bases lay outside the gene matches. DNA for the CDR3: TGTGCCAGCAGCTTAATAGGCCGGGCTAGCGGGGGCTCCTACAATGAGCAGTTCTTC. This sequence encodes CASSLIGRASGGSYNEQFF. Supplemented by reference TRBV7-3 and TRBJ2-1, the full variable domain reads GAGVSQTPSNKVTEKGKYVELRCDPISGHTALYWYRQSLGQGPEFLIYFQGTGAADDSGLPNDRFFAVRPEGSVSTLKIQRTERGDSAVYLCASSLIGRASGGSYNEQFFGPGTRLTVL.

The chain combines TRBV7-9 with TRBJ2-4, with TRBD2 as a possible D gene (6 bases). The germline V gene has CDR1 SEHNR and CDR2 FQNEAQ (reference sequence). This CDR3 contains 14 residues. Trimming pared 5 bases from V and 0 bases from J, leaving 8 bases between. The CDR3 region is CASSRGTAKNIQYF. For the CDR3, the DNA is TGTGCCAGCAGCCGCGGGACAGCCAAAAACATTCAGTACTTC.

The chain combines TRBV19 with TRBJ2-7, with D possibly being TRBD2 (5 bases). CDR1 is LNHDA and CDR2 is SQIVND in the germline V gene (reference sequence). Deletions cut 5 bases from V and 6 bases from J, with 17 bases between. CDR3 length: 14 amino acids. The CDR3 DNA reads TGTGCCAGTAGTTCCCGAGAGGGTTTTTCCGAGCAGTACTTC. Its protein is CASSSREGFSEQYF.

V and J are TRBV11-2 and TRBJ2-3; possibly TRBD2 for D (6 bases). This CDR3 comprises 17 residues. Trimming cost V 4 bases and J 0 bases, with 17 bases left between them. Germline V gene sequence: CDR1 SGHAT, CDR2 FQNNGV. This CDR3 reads CASSSGRGGASTDTQYF. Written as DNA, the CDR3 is TGTGCCAGCAGCTCCGGACGTGGCGGGGCTAGCACAGATACGCAGTATTTT.

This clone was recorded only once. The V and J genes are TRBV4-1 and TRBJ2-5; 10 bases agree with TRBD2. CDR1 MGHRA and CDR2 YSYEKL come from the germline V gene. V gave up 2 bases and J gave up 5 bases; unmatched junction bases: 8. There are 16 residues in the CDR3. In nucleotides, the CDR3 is TGCGCCAGCAGCCAAAATCCGACTAGCGGGTTTGAGACCCAGTACTTC. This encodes CASSQNPTSGFETQYF.

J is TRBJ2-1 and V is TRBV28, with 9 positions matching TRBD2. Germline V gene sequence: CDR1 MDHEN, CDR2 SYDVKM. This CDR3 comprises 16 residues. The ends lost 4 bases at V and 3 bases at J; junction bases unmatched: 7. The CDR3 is CASSSGAGGLYNEQFF. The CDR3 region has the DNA TGTGCCAGCAGTTCCGGAGCGGGAGGACTCTACAATGAGCAGTTCTTC. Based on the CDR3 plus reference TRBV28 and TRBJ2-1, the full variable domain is DVKVTQSSRYLVKRTGEKVFLECVQDMDHENMFWYRQDPGLGLRLIYFSYDVKMKEKGDIPEGYSVSREKKERFSLILESASTNQTSMYLCASSSGAGGLYNEQFFGPGTRLTVL.

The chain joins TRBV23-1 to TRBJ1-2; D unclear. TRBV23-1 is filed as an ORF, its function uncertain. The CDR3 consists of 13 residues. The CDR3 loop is CVPEAGRSYGYTF. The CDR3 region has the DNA TGCGTCCCGGAGGCCGGGCGCAGCTATGGCTACACCTTC.

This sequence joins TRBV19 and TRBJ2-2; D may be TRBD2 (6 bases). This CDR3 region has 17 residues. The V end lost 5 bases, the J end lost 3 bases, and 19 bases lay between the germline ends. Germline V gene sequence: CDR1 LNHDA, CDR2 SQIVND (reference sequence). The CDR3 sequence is CASSDHREPAYTGELFF. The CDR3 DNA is TGTGCCAGTAGTGATCACCGGGAGCCGGCCTACACCGGGGAGCTGTTTTTT. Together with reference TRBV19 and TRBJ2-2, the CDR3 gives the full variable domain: DGGITQSPKYLFRKEGQNVTLSCEQNLNHDAMYWYRQDPGQGLRLIYYSQIVNDFQKGDIAEGYSVSREKKESFPLTVTSAQKNPTAFYLCASSDHREPAYTGELFFGEGSRLTVL.

The CDR3 DNA follows: TGTGCCACCAAAGGGGGCGGAGGTGACACAGATACGCAGTATTTT. Protein product: CATKGGGGDTDTQYF. The chain recombines TRBV10-3 with TRBJ2-3; TRBD1 matches 7 bases. Germline-derived CDR1 and CDR2 are ENHRY and SYGVKD. The CDR3 spans 15 residues. Trimming at V came to 10 bases and at J to 2 bases, leaving 12 bases not matched to a gene.

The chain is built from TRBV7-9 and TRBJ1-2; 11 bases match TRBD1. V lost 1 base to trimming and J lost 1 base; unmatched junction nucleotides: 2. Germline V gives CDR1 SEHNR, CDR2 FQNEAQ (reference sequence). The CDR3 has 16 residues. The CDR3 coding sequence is TGTGCCAGCAGCTTAGGGACAGGGGGCATTAACTATGGCTACACCTTC. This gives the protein CASSLGTGGINYGYTF.

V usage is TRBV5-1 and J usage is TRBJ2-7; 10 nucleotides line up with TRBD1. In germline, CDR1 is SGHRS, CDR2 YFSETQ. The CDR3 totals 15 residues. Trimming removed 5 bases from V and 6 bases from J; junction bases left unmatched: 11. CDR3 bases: TGCGCCAGCAGTGGAGGGACAGGGGTACGGTTCGAGCAGTACTTC. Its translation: CASSGGTGVRFEQYF.

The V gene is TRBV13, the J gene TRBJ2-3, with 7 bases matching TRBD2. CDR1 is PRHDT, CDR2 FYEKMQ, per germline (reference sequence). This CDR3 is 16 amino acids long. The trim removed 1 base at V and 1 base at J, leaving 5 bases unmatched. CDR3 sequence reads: CASSLEAGHRTDTQYF. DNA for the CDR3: TGTGCCAGCAGCTTAGAAGCGGGGCACCGCACAGATACGCAGTATTTT.

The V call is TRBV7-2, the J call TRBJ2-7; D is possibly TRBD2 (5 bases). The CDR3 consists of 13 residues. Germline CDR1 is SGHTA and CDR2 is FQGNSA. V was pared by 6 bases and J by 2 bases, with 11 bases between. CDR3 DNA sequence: TGTGCCAGCAGGGCTACCGGGACCTACGAGCAGTACTTC. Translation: CASRATGTYEQYF.

As DNA, the CDR3 is TGCGCCAGCAGCTTATACCGGGACACCAATTACGAGCAGTACTTC. Protein product: CASSLYRDTNYEQYF. V usage is TRBV4-1 and J usage is TRBJ2-7; TRBD1 might be the D (6 bases). Germline values: CDR1 MGHRA, CDR2 YSYEKL. V dropped 5 bases and J dropped 4 bases, with 18 bases sitting between them. The CDR3 loop spans 15 amino acids.

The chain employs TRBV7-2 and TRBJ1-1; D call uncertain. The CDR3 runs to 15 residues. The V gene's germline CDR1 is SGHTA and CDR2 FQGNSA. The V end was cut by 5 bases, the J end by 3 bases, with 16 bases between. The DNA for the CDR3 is TGTGCCAGCAGCCCCGGAGTCAGTTGGGACACTGAAGCTTTCTTT. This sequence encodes CASSPGVSWDTEAFF.

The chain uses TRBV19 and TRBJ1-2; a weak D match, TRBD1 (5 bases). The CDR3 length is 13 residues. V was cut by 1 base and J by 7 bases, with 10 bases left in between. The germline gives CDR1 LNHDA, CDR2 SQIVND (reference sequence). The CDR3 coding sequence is TGTGCCAGTAGTATAGCCCTAGGGGTTGGCTACACCTTC. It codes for CASSIALGVGYTF.

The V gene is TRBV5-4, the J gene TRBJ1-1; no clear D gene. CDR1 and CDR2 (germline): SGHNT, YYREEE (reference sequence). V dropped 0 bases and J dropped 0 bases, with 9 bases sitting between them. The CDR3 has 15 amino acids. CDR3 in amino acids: CASSLGQVMNTEAFF. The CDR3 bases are TGTGCCAGCAGCTTGGGGCAGGTCATGAACACTGAAGCTTTCTTT.

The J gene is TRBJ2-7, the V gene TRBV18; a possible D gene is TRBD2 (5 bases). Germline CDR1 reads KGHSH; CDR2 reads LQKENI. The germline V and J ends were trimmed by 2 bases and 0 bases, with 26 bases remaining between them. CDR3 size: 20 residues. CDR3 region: CASSPTRRGGLATLSYEQYF. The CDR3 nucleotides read TGTGCCAGCTCACCAACTCGTCGGGGTGGACTTGCCACCCTCTCCTACGAGCAGTACTTC.

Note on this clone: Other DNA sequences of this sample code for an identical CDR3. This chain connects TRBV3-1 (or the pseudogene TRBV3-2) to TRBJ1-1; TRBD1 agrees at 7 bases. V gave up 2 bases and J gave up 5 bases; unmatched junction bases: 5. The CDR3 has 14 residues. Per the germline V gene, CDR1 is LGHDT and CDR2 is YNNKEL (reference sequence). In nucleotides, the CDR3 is TGTGCCAGCAGCCAACCAGGGGGTGGGACTGAAGCTTTCTTT. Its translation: CASSQPGGGTEAFF.

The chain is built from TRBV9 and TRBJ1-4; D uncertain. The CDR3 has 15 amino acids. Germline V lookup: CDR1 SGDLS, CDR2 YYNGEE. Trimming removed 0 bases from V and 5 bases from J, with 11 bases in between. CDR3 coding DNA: TGTGCCAGCAGCGTAGGCACAGCATGGAATGAAAAACTGTTTTTT. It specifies CASSVGTAWNEKLFF.

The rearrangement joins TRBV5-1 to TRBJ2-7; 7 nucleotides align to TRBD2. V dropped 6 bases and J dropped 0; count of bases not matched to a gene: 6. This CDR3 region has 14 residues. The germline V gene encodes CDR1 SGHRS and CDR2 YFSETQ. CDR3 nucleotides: TGCGCCAGCAAGGTGGGGGGGTCCTCCTACGAGCAGTACTTC. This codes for CASKVGGSSYEQYF.

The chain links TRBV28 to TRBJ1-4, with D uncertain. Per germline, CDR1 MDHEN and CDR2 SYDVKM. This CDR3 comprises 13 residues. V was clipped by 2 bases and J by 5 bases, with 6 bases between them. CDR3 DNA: TGTGCCAGCAGTTTAGGGCAGAATGAAAAACTGTTTTTT. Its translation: CASSLGQNEKLFF.